The clone carrying this T cell receptor beta chain showed up just once. Its antigen is currently unknown. For every donor, a draw yielded roughly 9.3 milliliters of peripheral blood. J lost 11 bases, V lost 7 bases, and 19 bases had no gene match. Germline CDR1 and CDR2: SGHTA and FQGNSA. This CDR3 is 15 amino acids long. It was with a sample-barcoded 5' primer and a J-beta primer mix that a second PCR of roughly 6 to 11 cycles was run. Each CDR3 protein is one row after TCRdb ran MiXCR on the 5' RACE reads. The sample lists 700,000 to 800,000 distinct CDR3 sequences, more than 40% occurring once. This specimen comes from a study of blood T cells in healthy people across ages. General study findings and limits: Donors of long life had a larger count of naive CD4+ cells and greater diversity than aged donors.

The V and J genes are TRBV7-2 and TRBJ2-5, with TRBD2 matching 7 bases. The sequence was obtained from a woman aged 55-75 years in good health. Sequencing was carried out using blood. The CDR3 sequence is CASTRLADNYNEQYF. CDR3 sequence (DNA): TGTGCCAGCACCCGTCTAGCGGACAATTACAATGAGCAGTACTTC.